This is a list of T cell receptor beta chains from one sample in a study of cytomegalovirus exposure and HLA in healthy donors. The protocol was immunoSEQ multiplex PCR, while the TCRdb copy is restricted to in-frame clones and leaves out a portion. The profile shows some 130,000 clones, about 80% of them singletons. The sample taken for sequencing was PBMCs. The receptors stem from a man aged 25 to 40 in good health and CMV-seronegative. CDR3s include the opening cysteine and the closing phenylalanine or tryptophan.

J | V | CDR3
TRBJ2-3 | TRBV11-3 | CASSFGGSVAHTDTQYF
TRBJ1-4 | TRBV28 | CASSLQGGEKLFF
TRBJ1-2 | TRBV7-2 | CASSLVTDSPLGYTF
TRBJ1-5 | TRBV30 | CAWSISAGNQPQHF
TRBJ1-3 | TRBV29-1 | CSVDQGARGNTIYF
TRBJ2-1 | TRBV4-2 | CASSGLAGGSGEQFF
TRBJ1-1 | TRBV18 | CASSPYPGPNTEAFF
TRBJ2-1 | TRBV4-3 | CASSQEVGSEQFF
TRBJ2-1 | TRBV28 | CASSWGTSGGYNEQFF
TRBJ1-3 | TRBV30 | CAWSRGFGSGNTIYF
TRBJ2-3 | TRBV6-1 | CASKLSTDTQYF
TRBJ1-6 | TRBV6-5 | CASSSGTGFSPLHF
TRBJ2-3 | TRBV6-1 | CASKTGTSLGDTQYF
TRBJ2-6 | TRBV27 | CASSRSGGSGANVLTF
TRBJ1-5 | TRBV28 | CASSFIPGSSNQPQHF
TRBJ1-5 | TRBV7-9 | CASSLSTDSQPQHF
TRBJ1-1 | TRBV18 | CASSPGQGAENTEAFF
TRBJ2-1 | TRBV6-5 | CASRRTGRNNEQFF
TRBJ2-7 | TRBV6-6 | CASRLGQGVHYEQYF
TRBJ2-5 | TRBV9 | CASSVEGNGRQTQYF
TRBJ1-1 | TRBV5-6 | CASSPGQGKRAFF
- | TRBV28 | CASISGQTYEQYF
TRBJ1-4 | TRBV30 | CAWSLLINEKLFF